Included here is one TCR beta chain sequence, with context. The antigen remains unidentified. The PCR contained 60 Vbeta and 13 Jbeta primers. Only in-frame clones appear in the TCRdb table, and some are missing; sequencing was by immunoSEQ multiplex PCR. The sample has about 200,000 clones. The CDR3 runs 14 residues. Germline V gene data show CDR1 as MNHNS and CDR2 as SASEGT. Trimming took 2 bases from V and 1 from J, leaving 9 bases between them. This sample was taken from a study of cytomegalovirus exposure and HLA in healthy donors. Study observations and caveats: Reportedly, diagnosis of cytomegalovirus status by the classifier showed high specificity and sensitivity. As a later analysis revealed, most CMV-associated TCR beta chains appeared HLA-restricted.

What was sequenced was PBMCs. The TCR originated in a girl aged 2 to 10 in good health and CMV-seropositive. The chain combines TRBV6-1 with TRBJ2-7, with D perhaps TRBD1 (5 bases). The CDR3 DNA follows: TGTGCCAGCAGTGAACAGGGTGGGTCCTACGAGCAGTACTTC. Its translation is CASSEQGGSYEQYF.